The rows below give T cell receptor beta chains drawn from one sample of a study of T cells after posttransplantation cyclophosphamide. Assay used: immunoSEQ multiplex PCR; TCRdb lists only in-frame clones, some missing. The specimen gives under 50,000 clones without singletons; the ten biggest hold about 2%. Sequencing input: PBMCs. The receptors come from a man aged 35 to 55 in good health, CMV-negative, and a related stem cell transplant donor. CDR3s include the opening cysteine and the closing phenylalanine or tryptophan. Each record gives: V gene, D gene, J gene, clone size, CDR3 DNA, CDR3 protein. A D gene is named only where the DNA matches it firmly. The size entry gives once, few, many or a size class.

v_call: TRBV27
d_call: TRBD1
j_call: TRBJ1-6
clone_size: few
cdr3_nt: TGTGCCAGCAGACCGGGACAGGGGTTTAATTCACCCCTCCACTTT
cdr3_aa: CASRPGQGFNSPLHF

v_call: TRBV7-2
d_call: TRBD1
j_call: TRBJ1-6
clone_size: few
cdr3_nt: TGTGCCAGCAGCCCGGGACAGGCCTTGAATTCACCCCTCCACTTT
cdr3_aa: CASSPGQALNSPLHF

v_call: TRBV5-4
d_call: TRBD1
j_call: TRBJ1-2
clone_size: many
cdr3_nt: TGTGCCAGCCGTCCCGGGACAGCGACCCATAACTATGGCTACACCTTC
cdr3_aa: CASRPGTATHNYGYTF

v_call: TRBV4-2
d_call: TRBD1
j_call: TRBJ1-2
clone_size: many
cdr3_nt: TGTGCCAGCAGCCAAGAGGACAGGTACTATGGCTACACCTTC
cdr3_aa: CASSQEDRYYGYTF

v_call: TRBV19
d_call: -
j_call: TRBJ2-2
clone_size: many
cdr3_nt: TGTGCCAGTAGTATAGCAAACTCCGGGGAGCTGTTTTTT
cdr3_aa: CASSIANSGELFF

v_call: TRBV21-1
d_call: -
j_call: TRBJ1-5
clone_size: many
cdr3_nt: TGTGCCAGCAGCGGGACAGACCATCAGCCCCAGCATTTT
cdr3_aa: CASSGTDHQPQHF

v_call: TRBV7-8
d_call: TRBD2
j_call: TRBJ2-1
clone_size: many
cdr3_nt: TGTGCCAGCAGCTTAGCTGTTCGTCTAGCGGGGCTGCGGTATGAGCAGTTCTTC
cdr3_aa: CASSLAVRLAGLRYEQFF

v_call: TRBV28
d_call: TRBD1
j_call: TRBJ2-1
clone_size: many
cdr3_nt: TGTGCCAGCAGCTCTCCAGGACAGGGCAGGACTATCTCCTACAATGAGCAGTTCTTC
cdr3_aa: CASSSPGQGRTISYNEQFF

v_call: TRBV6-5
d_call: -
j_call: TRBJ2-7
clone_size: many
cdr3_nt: TGTGCCAGCAGTTACATGGCGGGTGGGTTCTACGAGCAGTACTTC
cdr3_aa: CASSYMAGGFYEQYF

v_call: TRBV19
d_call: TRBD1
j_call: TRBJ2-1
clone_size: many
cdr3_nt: TGTGCCAGTAGTCCCTTAGAGGACAGGGTTTACGAGCAGTTCTTC
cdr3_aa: CASSPLEDRVYEQFF

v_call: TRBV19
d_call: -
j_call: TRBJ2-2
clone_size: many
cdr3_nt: TGTGCCAGTACGGAGACCGGGGAGCTGTTTTTT
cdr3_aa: CASTETGELFF

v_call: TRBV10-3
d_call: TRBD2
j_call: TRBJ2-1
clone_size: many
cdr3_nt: TGTGCCATCAGTAGCGCTAGCGGGAGAGATGAGCAGTTCTTC
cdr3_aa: CAISSASGRDEQFF

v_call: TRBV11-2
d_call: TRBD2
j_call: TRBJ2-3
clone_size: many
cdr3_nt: TGTGCCAGCAGCTTAGGAGATAGCGGGATCGGCACAGATACGCAGTATTTT
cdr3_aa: CASSLGDSGIGTDTQYF

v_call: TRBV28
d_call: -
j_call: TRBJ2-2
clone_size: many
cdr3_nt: TGTGCCGGTCAGGGGGGATTCAACACCGGGGAGCTGTTTTTT
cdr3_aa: CAGQGGFNTGELFF

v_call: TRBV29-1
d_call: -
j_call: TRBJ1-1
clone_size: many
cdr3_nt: TGCAGCGGAGTGACAGGAGGCACTGAAGCTTTCTTT
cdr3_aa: CSGVTGGTEAFF

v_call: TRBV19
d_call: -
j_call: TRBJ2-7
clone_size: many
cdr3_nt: TGTGCCAGTAGTATAGGCAGTAGCGAGACCAACGAGCAGTACTTC
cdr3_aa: CASSIGSSETNEQYF

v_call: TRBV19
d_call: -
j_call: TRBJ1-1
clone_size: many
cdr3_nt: TGTGCCAGTAGCGGCCGCACACCACTACACACTGAAGCTTTCTTT
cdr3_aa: CASSGRTPLHTEAFF

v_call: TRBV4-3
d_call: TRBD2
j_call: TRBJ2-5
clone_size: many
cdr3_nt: TGCGCCAGCAGCCAAAGGGAGGGGCTAGCGGACCAAGAGACCCAGTACTTC
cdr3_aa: CASSQREGLADQETQYF

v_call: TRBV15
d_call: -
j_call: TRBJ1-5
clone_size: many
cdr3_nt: TGTGCCACCAGCAGAGGGGGCGGGGGGAACAATCAGCCCCAGCATTTT
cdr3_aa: CATSRGGGGNNQPQHF

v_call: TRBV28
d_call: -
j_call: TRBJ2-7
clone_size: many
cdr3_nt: TGTGCCAGCAGTTTATCAACTGTCCTCCCCTACGAGCAGTACTTC
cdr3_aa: CASSLSTVLPYEQYF

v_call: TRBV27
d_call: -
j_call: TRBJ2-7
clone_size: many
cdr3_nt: TGTGCCAGCAGCCTCGGCCGGAGCTACGAGCAGTACTTC
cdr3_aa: CASSLGRSYEQYF

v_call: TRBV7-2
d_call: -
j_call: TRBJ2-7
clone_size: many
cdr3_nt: TGTGCCAGCAGCTTCGCCGGAGTGTACGAGCAGTACTTC
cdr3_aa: CASSFAGVYEQYF

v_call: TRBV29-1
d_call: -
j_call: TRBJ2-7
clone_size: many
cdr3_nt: TGCAGCGTTGAGGAGACAGGTGTCGACGAGCAGTACTTC
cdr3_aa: CSVEETGVDEQYF

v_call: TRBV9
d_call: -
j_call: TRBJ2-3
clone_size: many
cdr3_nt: TGTGCCAGCAGCGTCCCAGGGGATGGAGATACGCAGTATTTT
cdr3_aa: CASSVPGDGDTQYF

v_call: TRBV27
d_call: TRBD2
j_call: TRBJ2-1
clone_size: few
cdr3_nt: TGTGCCAGCAGTTTTCTCCCGGCGGGAGCCTACAATGAGCAGTTCTTC
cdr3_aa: CASSFLPAGAYNEQFF